These 27 T cell receptor beta chains were sequenced from one sample in a study of Ad26.COV2.S vaccination and SARS-CoV-2 variants. Specified treatment: around 19 received Ad26.COV2.S at low or high dose, single or two shots; about 5 received placebo; per-sample allocation not given. Sampling was performed 63 days after the first vaccine or placebo injection. The repertoire was sequenced with immunoSEQ multiplex PCR; TCRdb's copy has only in-frame clones and lacks some. The table has 440,000 or so clones, 90% seen once; the top ten hold roughly 4.3%. Material: peripheral blood, obtained in a trial of Ad26.COV2.S vaccine versus placebo. The receptors shown here come from a person between 18 and 59 years old who received the Ad26.COV2.S COVID-19 vaccine or a placebo.

The chain has TRBV7-9 and TRBJ1-2, with D unresolved. Trimming removed 3 bases at V and 0 bases at J, with 17 bases between. Germline V gene lookup returns CDR1 SEHNR and CDR2 FQNEAQ (reference sequence). The CDR3 totals 17 residues. CDR3 protein: CASSFSDGHFSNYGYTF. CDR3 nucleotides: TGTGCCAGCAGCTTCTCGGACGGCCATTTTTCTAACTATGGCTACACCTTC.

V gene TRBV19 combines with J gene TRBJ2-3; possibly TRBD2 for D (6 bases). Trimming took off 2 bases at V and 1 base at J, with 13 bases between the two ends. Looked up from germline, CDR1 is LNHDA and CDR2 is SQIVND (reference sequence). This CDR3 comprises 16 residues. CDR3 amino acids: CASSIRLGMGTDTQYF. CDR3 DNA: TGTGCCAGTAGTATAAGACTAGGCATGGGCACAGATACGCAGTATTTT.

The chain combines TRBV3-1 (or the pseudogene TRBV3-2) with TRBJ1-1, with 7 bases identical to TRBD1. The junction had 13 bases not matched to a gene; V was cut back by 7 bases and J by 5 bases. This CDR3 spans 15 amino acids. Germline-derived CDR1 and CDR2 are LGHDT and YNNKEL (reference sequence). CDR3 nucleotide sequence: TGTGCCAGCAATAACAGGGGATTGGGTGGTACTGAAGCTTTCTTT. Encoded protein: CASNNRGLGGTEAFF.

The CDR3 region has the DNA TGTGCCAGCAGCTTAGGCAGGGTAAGTATCTCTTATGAGCAGTTCTTC. Amino acid sequence: CASSLGRVSISYEQFF. V and J are TRBV7-3 and TRBJ2-1, with a tentative D call TRBD1 (5 bases). The CDR3 loop spans 16 amino acids. Trimming left V 2 bases short and J 8 bases short, with 19 bases between. Germline CDR1 is SGHTA and CDR2 is FQGTGA.

The chain recombines TRBV2 with TRBJ2-2; 11 bases align to TRBD2. V lost 0 bases to trimming and J lost 10 bases; unmatched junction nucleotides: 10. The CDR3 has 17 residues. Germline CDR1 is SNHLY and CDR2 is FYNNEI. The chain's CDR3 is CASSEALAGEKGEELFF. Written as DNA, the CDR3 is TGTGCCAGCAGTGAAGCACTAGCGGGAGAAAAAGGCGAGGAGCTGTTTTTT.

The genes are TRBV12-3 or TRBV12-4 and TRBJ2-5; D unclear. Trimming pared 1 base from V and 7 bases from J, leaving 10 bases between. The CDR3 runs 13 residues. The CDR3 region is CASSLVWEGTQYF. The CDR3 nucleotides read TGTGCCAGCAGTTTAGTTTGGGAAGGGACCCAGTACTTC.

The gene calls are TRBV7-9 and TRBJ2-1; 8 bases agree with TRBD2. Germline CDR1 is SEHNR and CDR2 is FQNEAQ (reference sequence). Trimming cost V 5 bases and J 0 bases; bases outside gene matches: 9. The CDR3 contains 17 residues. CDR3: CASSPPGGAASYNEQFF. The DNA for the CDR3 is TGTGCCAGCAGCCCACCGGGGGGGGCGGCCTCCTACAATGAGCAGTTCTTC.

This rearrangement joins TRBV6-2 or TRBV6-3 to TRBJ2-1, with D possibly being TRBD2 (5 bases). CDR3 length equals 14 residues. Germline V lookup: CDR1 MNHEY, CDR2 SVGEGT. Trimming removed 3 bases from V and 4 bases from J, with 10 bases in between. The CDR3 loop is CASSYGGLYNEQFF. The DNA of the CDR3 is TGTGCCAGCAGTTATGGCGGGCTTTACAATGAGCAGTTCTTC.

The rearrangement joins TRBV5-6 to TRBJ2-1; 15 bases line up with TRBD2. In germline, CDR1 is SGHDT, CDR2 YYEEEE. CDR3 length: 17 residues. The V segment lost 7 bases and the J segment 5 bases; nucleotides outside the gene matches: 10. CDR3 sequence reads: CASGGLAGGRGNNEQFF. The CDR3 DNA is TGTGCCAGCGGGGGACTAGCGGGAGGTCGGGGAAACAATGAGCAGTTCTTC.

This chain connects TRBV19 to TRBJ2-3; 9 nucleotides match TRBD2. The CDR3 sequence is 14 residues long. Germline CDR1 reads LNHDA; CDR2 reads SQIVND (reference sequence). With V trimmed by 5 bases and J by 1 base, 1 base remained unmatched. CDR3 amino acids: CASSGGRGTDTQYF. The DNA for the CDR3 is TGTGCCAGTAGTGGCGGGAGGGGCACAGATACGCAGTATTTT.

The table lists this clone with a few counts. The chain uses TRBV6-2 or TRBV6-3 and TRBJ2-7, with D maybe TRBD2 (6 bases). Deletions cut 2 bases from V and 3 bases from J, with 17 bases between. Germline assignment: CDR1 MNHEY and CDR2 SVGEGT. This CDR3 has 16 amino acids. CDR3 protein: CASSYEAGTIYYEQYF. CDR3 sequence (DNA): TGTGCCAGCAGTTACGAGGCGGGAACTATCTACTACGAGCAGTACTTC.

This clone was seen just once. The CDR3 region is CASSYSTAGKVFEQYF. The CDR3 DNA follows: TGTGCCAGCAGTTACTCGACGGCAGGGAAAGTGTTCGAGCAGTACTTC. This chain joins TRBV6-2 or TRBV6-3 and TRBJ2-7; D is perhaps TRBD1 (5 bases). This CDR3 has 16 amino acids. The germline CDR1 and CDR2 sequences are MNHEY and SVGEGT. Trimming left V 0 bases short and J 6 bases short, with 18 bases between.

V gene TRBV7-2 combines with J gene TRBJ2-5; 9 bases are shared with TRBD2. Germline V gene data show CDR1 as SGHTA and CDR2 as FQGNSA. The length of the CDR3 is 14 residues. V shed 1 base and J 5 bases; nucleotides not matched to a gene: 2. CDR3: CASSLGREGETQYF. In DNA, the CDR3 is TGTGCCAGCAGCTTAGGGCGGGAGGGTGAGACCCAGTACTTC.

The gene calls are TRBV19 and TRBJ2-1, with D unclear. V lost 3 bases and J 4 bases, leaving 13 bases between the germline ends. This CDR3 has 15 residues. The germline CDR1 and CDR2 sequences are LNHDA and SQIVND (reference sequence). The CDR3 loop reads CASSITGSGYNEQFF. The CDR3 DNA reads TGTGCCAGTAGTATCACCGGGTCCGGGTACAATGAGCAGTTCTTC.

The rearrangement joins TRBV20-1 to TRBJ1-1, with unresolved D. V lost 3 bases and J 0 bases, leaving 11 bases between the germline ends. This CDR3 has 14 amino acids. Per the germline V gene, CDR1 is DFQATT and CDR2 is SNEGSKA (reference sequence). The CDR3 loop reads CSASIAIMNTEAFF. CDR3 DNA: TGCAGTGCTAGTATCGCGATTATGAACACTGAAGCTTTCTTT.

This clone was found a few times. The V gene is TRBV7-9, the J gene TRBJ2-7; 10 nucleotides align to TRBD2. This CDR3 comprises 15 residues. V lost 2 bases, J lost 5 bases, and 6 bases stayed unmatched. Germline-derived CDR1 and CDR2 are SEHNR and FQNEAQ (reference sequence). CDR3 coding DNA: TGTGCCAGCAGCTTAAGAGCGGGAGGGCCCAACGAGCAGTACTTC. Translating gives CASSLRAGGPNEQYF.

This clone is a singleton in its sample. The chain couples TRBV28 to TRBJ2-1; D is ambiguous. CDR1 MDHEN and CDR2 SYDVKM come from the germline V gene. The length of the CDR3 is 13 residues. The germline V and J ends were trimmed by 0 bases and 9 bases, with 9 bases remaining between them. CDR3 sequence: CASSLCVICEQFF. The CDR3 DNA follows: TGTGCCAGCAGTTTATGCGTGATCTGTGAGCAGTTCTTC.

This chain joins TRBV7-3 and TRBJ2-3; D is possibly TRBD2 (6 bases). This CDR3 comprises 15 residues. Germline V lookup: CDR1 SGHTA, CDR2 FQGTGA. V lost 5 bases to trimming and J lost 3 bases, with 15 bases between them. The CDR3 reads CASSPQWGGTDTQYF. In DNA, the CDR3 is TGTGCCAGCAGCCCGCAATGGGGAGGAACAGATACGCAGTATTTT.

This clone appeared once. This chain connects TRBV19 to TRBJ2-1; TRBD2 aligns across 7 bases. The CDR3 consists of 14 residues. With 3 bases clipped from V and 13 bases from J, the junction kept 12 bases outside the gene matches. Per the germline V gene, CDR1 is LNHDA and CDR2 is SQIVND (reference sequence). CDR3 region: CASSMGGEGPGQFF. The CDR3 DNA follows: TGTGCCAGTAGTATGGGAGGGGAGGGGCCGGGACAGTTCTTC.

CDR3 bases: TGTGCCAGCAGCTTGCCAGGAGTTGGGGCCTATGGCTACACCTTC. Amino acids: CASSLPGVGAYGYTF. This chain connects TRBV7-9 to TRBJ1-2, with D perhaps TRBD1 (5 bases). Germline lookup yields CDR1 SEHNR and CDR2 FQNEAQ (reference sequence). This CDR3 has 15 amino acids. The germline V and J ends were trimmed by 3 bases and 4 bases, with 15 bases remaining between them.

The V and J genes are TRBV10-3 and TRBJ2-7; 10 bases fit TRBD1. This CDR3 region has 13 residues. The ends lost 10 bases at V and 7 bases at J; junction bases unmatched: 10. Germline V gene sequence: CDR1 ENHRY, CDR2 SYGVKD. This chain's CDR3 is CATTTGGTWEQYF. The CDR3 nucleotides are TGTGCCACGACGACAGGGGGCACTTGGGAGCAGTACTTC.

The chain employs TRBV19 and TRBJ2-1; D not resolved. The V gene lost 5 bases and the J gene lost 4 bases, with 15 bases spanning the gap. This CDR3 is built from 15 residues. Germline CDR1 and CDR2: LNHDA and SQIVND (reference sequence). The CDR3 DNA sequence: TGTGCCAGTAGTCCCAGTAGCCCCGGATACAATGAGCAGTTCTTC. Translated: CASSPSSPGYNEQFF.

The chain is built from TRBV28 and TRBJ2-7; no clear D. The CDR3 extends over 13 amino acids. Per the germline V gene, CDR1 is MDHEN and CDR2 is SYDVKM. The germline V and J ends were trimmed by 2 bases and 3 bases, with 8 bases remaining between them. CDR3 protein: CASSLTPFYEQYF. The CDR3 nucleotides are TGTGCCAGCAGTTTAACCCCCTTCTACGAGCAGTACTTC.

This clone came up once. The J gene is TRBJ1-1, the V gene TRBV30; no definite D call. Per the germline V gene, CDR1 is GTSNPN and CDR2 is SVGIG (reference sequence). V lost 1 base to trimming and J lost 5 bases, with 5 bases between them. The CDR3 has 11 residues. CDR3 residues: CAWSARTEAFF. CDR3 DNA: TGTGCCTGGAGTGCTAGGACTGAAGCTTTCTTT.

The V gene is TRBV9, the J gene TRBJ2-1; D assignment may be TRBD1 or TRBD2 (5 bases each). V lost 2 bases and J lost 0, with 12 bases in between. CDR3 length: 16 residues. From germline, CDR1 is SGDLS and CDR2 YYNGEE. The CDR3 DNA follows: TGTGCCAGCAGCGTCGAGGGGAGAGGCTCCTACAATGAGCAGTTCTTC. Translated, it gives CASSVEGRGSYNEQFF.

The chain links TRBV18 to TRBJ1-1; unclear D gene. Trimming removed 6 bases from V and 1 base from J, with 6 bases in between. Germline CDR1 reads KGHSH; CDR2 reads LQKENI. The CDR3 has 12 amino acids. This CDR3 is CASSATNTEAFF. Here the CDR3 DNA reads TGTGCCAGCTCGGCGACGAACACTGAAGCTTTCTTT.

V is TRBV25-1 and J is TRBJ1-4; no clear D. V was clipped by 7 bases and J by 6 bases, with 3 bases between them. This CDR3 region has 10 residues. CDR1 and CDR2 from the germline V gene are MGHDK and SYGVNS. This CDR3 is CASKDEKLFF. CDR3 nucleotide sequence: TGTGCCAGCAAAGATGAAAAACTGTTTTTT.